Each of the 20 T cell receptor beta chains below was sequenced from the same sample in a study of regulatory T cells in long-lasting Graves disease. The TCR beta library used iRepertoire HTBI primers with Arm-PCR amplification of CDR3. TCRdb ran MiXCR on the multiplex PCR reads and lists one entry per CDR3 protein. The sample contains more than 300,000 distinct CDR3 sequences, around 16% of which appear only once. Noted time point: newly diagnosed GD, antithyroid drugs for less than 3 months. With RNA extracted from PBMCs as input, the TCR library was made. The data were also submitted as part of a second study, on T cells in Graves' hyperthyroidism and ophthalmopathy.

Sequencing was performed on peripheral blood mononuclear cells (PBMCs), taken at new diagnosis, from a patient treated with antithyroid drugs. The origin of the receptors is a young woman with Graves disease.

This clonotype appeared a single time. A read error may be the cause here, since a much bigger clone is one base away. The V call is TRBV7-9, the J call TRBJ1-1, with a tentative D call TRBD1 (6 bases). CDR1 and CDR2 (germline): SEHNR, FQNEAQ (reference sequence). The CDR3 has 17 amino acids. The CDR3 reads CASRAPPTGAPNTEALF. DNA of the CDR3: TGTGCCAGCAGGGCCCCCCCAACGGGGGCGCCGAACACTGAAGCTTTGTTT.

This clonotype appeared many times. The J gene is TRBJ2-3, the V gene TRBV20-1; weak D call: TRBD2 (5 bases). Per germline, CDR1 DFQATT and CDR2 SNEGSKA (reference sequence). The CDR3 totals 14 residues. V lost 5 bases, J lost 1 base, and 13 bases lay in between. The CDR3 region has the DNA TGCAGTGCTTCCCTAGCAAGGGGCACAGATACGCAGTATTTT. Translated: CSASLARGTDTQYF.

This clonotype was seen many times. This rearrangement joins TRBV7-9 to TRBJ1-2, with 9 bases identical to TRBD1. The CDR3 covers 14 residues. Trimming removed 5 bases from V and 7 bases from J; junction bases left unmatched: 8. Germline loops: CDR1 SEHNR, CDR2 FQNEAQ (reference sequence). CDR3 protein: CASSTRDRESGYTF. The DNA for the CDR3 is TGTGCCAGCAGCACCCGGGACAGGGAATCTGGCTACACCTTC.

This clonotype has more than one count but fewer than ten. The chain is built from TRBV4-2 and TRBJ1-1; TRBD1 matches 9 bases. CDR1 is LGHNA and CDR2 is YNFKEQ in the germline V gene. After removal of 3 bases from V and 5 bases from J, the junction contained 7 bases not matched to a gene. This CDR3 is built from 15 residues. CDR3 in DNA: TGTGCCAGCAGCCAGTTCGGACAGGGGAAGACTGAAGCTTTCTTT. Its translation: CASSQFGQGKTEAFF.

This clonotype was counted ten times or more. The rearrangement links TRBV7-9 to TRBJ2-3, with D maybe TRBD1 (6 bases). The CDR3 is 16 residues long. Germline CDR1 reads SEHNR; CDR2 reads FQNEAQ (reference sequence). V was shortened by 5 bases and J by 2 bases, with 17 bases between the two germline ends. DNA of the CDR3: TGTGCCAGCAGCCGTCCGACAGGTCGATCCACAGATACGCAGTATTTT. This translates into CASSRPTGRSTDTQYF.

The table lists this clonotype with a few counts. The V gene is TRBV11-2, the J gene TRBJ2-6, with TRBD1 matching over 7 bases. Germline trimming cut 2 bases from V and 4 bases from J; bases unmatched to any gene: 11. CDR1 and CDR2 (germline): SGHAT, FQNNGV. The CDR3 extends over 18 amino acids. CDR3 region: CASSLTRGKLMGANVLTF. As DNA, the CDR3 is TGTGCCAGCAGCTTAACCAGGGGGAAGTTAATGGGGGCCAACGTCCTGACTTTC.

This clonotype appeared many times. For the CDR3, the DNA is TGTGCCAGCAGCCGCAGACTAGCGGACGGATACAATGAGCAGTTCTTC. This encodes CASSRRLADGYNEQFF. The chain is built from TRBV3-1 and TRBJ2-1; 9 bases fit TRBD2. Trimming at V came to 4 bases and at J to 4 bases, leaving 8 bases not matched to a gene. CDR1 and CDR2 from the germline V gene are LGHDT and YNNKEL (reference sequence). This CDR3 spans 16 amino acids.

This clonotype showed up many times. The rearrangement links TRBV20-1 to TRBJ2-1; 10 bases agree with TRBD1. The CDR3 runs to 13 residues. Germline V gene lookup returns CDR1 DFQATT and CDR2 SNEGSKA (reference sequence). With V trimmed by 4 bases and J by 7 bases, 4 bases remained unmatched. The CDR3 is CSATDRGENEQFF. The CDR3 nucleotides read TGCAGTGCTACGGACAGGGGGGAGAATGAGCAGTTCTTC.

There are many counts of this clonotype. The genes are TRBV12-3 or TRBV12-4 and TRBJ2-3; D may be TRBD2 (6 bases). CDR3 size: 16 residues. With 1 base removed from V and 0 bases from J, the gap between germline ends came to 11 bases. Here the CDR3 reads CASSLGAGTSTDTQYF. The CDR3 DNA reads TGTGCCAGCAGTTTAGGGGCGGGGACTAGCACAGATACGCAGTATTTT.

The V call is TRBV5-1, the J call TRBJ2-5; D might be TRBD2 (7 bases). V was clipped by 4 bases and J by 5 bases, with 15 bases between them. Germline CDR1 SGHRS, CDR2 YFSETQ. The CDR3 extends over 14 amino acids. The DNA for the CDR3 is TGCGCCAGCAGCATCGGAAGGGGGGGGGAGACCCAGTACTTC. This translates into CASSIGRGGETQYF.

This clonotype was seen ten or more times. The chain has TRBV6-2 or TRBV6-3 and TRBJ2-7; 8 positions match TRBD1. After removal of 5 bases from V and 2 bases from J, the junction contained 8 bases not matched to a gene. The CDR3 extends over 15 amino acids. Per germline, CDR1 MNHEY and CDR2 SVGEGT. CDR3 nucleotides: TGTGCCAGCAGTGTACAGGGGGGCTCAACCTACGAGCAGTACTTC. This encodes CASSVQGGSTYEQYF.

At least ten counts were recorded for this clonotype. The chain combines TRBV2 with TRBJ2-7; D not certain. This CDR3 is built from 15 residues. The V gene lost 7 bases and the J gene lost 4 bases, with 20 bases spanning the gap. In germline, CDR1 is SNHLY, CDR2 FYNNEI. CDR3 sequence (DNA): TGTGCCAGCAACTCTCAGCACGGCCTCCAATACGAGCAGTACTTC. This encodes CASNSQHGLQYEQYF.

The chain is built from TRBV5-1 and TRBJ2-5, with TRBD2 matching over 8 bases. Germline V lookup: CDR1 SGHRS, CDR2 YFSETQ. The CDR3 spans 14 residues. V lost 4 bases and J lost 4; bases outside the gene matches: 6. CDR3 bases: TGCGCCAGCAGCCCGGGACTAGTGGGAGAGACCCAGTACTTC. Translated: CASSPGLVGETQYF.

This clonotype has a count of ten or more. The chain couples TRBV28 to TRBJ2-1, with TRBD2 matching over 8 bases. The CDR3 runs to 16 residues. V trimming: 3 bases; J trimming: 3 bases; junction bases outside the gene matches: 7. Germline V gene data show CDR1 as MDHEN and CDR2 as SYDVKM. CDR3: CASSLGASGGYNEQFF. Written as DNA, the CDR3 is TGTGCCAGCAGTTTGGGGGCCAGCGGGGGCTACAATGAGCAGTTCTTC.

The chain carries TRBV6-1 and TRBJ1-2; D remains ambiguous. Trimming took off 6 bases at V and 4 bases at J, with 12 bases between the two ends. CDR3 length: 13 residues. CDR1 and CDR2 from the germline V gene are MNHNS and SASEGT. The CDR3 nucleotides are TGTGCCAGCAGCCCGTACGCGGGCTATGGCTACACCTTC. Translation: CASSPYAGYGYTF.

This clonotype was counted many times. V gene TRBV6-1 combines with J gene TRBJ2-2; 7 bases are shared with TRBD1. Germline trimming cut 9 bases from V and 5 bases from J; bases unmatched to any gene: 12. Germline lookup yields CDR1 MNHNS and CDR2 SASEGT. The CDR3 loop spans 15 amino acids. CDR3: CASGTGVGRTGELFF. The DNA of the CDR3 is TGTGCCAGTGGAACAGGGGTGGGCAGGACCGGGGAGCTGTTTTTT.

This clonotype was counted between two and nine times. Here the CDR3 DNA reads TGTGCTAGTGGTTTGGTAGCAGGGGTGAACACTGAAGCTTTCTTT. Its translation is CASGLVAGVNTEAFF. This rearrangement joins TRBV12-5 to TRBJ1-1; tentatively, D is TRBD1 (6 bases). Germline V gene lookup returns CDR1 LGHNT and CDR2 FRNRAP. The CDR3 is 15 residues long. The V and J ends lost 0 bases and 0 bases respectively, with 8 bases between them.

This clonotype has a handful of counts. This chain connects TRBV27 to TRBJ1-2, with 8 bases identical to TRBD1. The CDR3 loop spans 15 amino acids. V shed 5 bases, J shed 4 bases, and the junction held 9 bases outside the gene matches. CDR1 is MNHEY and CDR2 is SMNVEV in the germline V gene (reference sequence). The CDR3 region has the DNA TGTGCCAGCAGTCCTGGACAGGGTATTCCCTATGGCTACACCTTC. This sequence encodes CASSPGQGIPYGYTF.

This clonotype has at least ten counts. V usage is TRBV12-3 or TRBV12-4 and J usage is TRBJ2-7; 10 bases match TRBD2. The CDR3 extends over 14 amino acids. Germline trimming cut 5 bases from V and 6 bases from J; bases unmatched to any gene: 7. The CDR3 nucleotides are TGTGCCAGCAGTCCCGGGACTAGCGTTTCCGAGCAGTACTTC. Translated, it gives CASSPGTSVSEQYF.

This clonotype was observed at least ten times. This rearrangement joins TRBV9 to TRBJ2-1, with D perhaps being TRBD1 or TRBD2 (6 bases each). Germline lookup yields CDR1 SGDLS and CDR2 YYNGEE. The length of the CDR3 is 14 residues. V lost 4 bases and J 5 bases, leaving 13 bases between the germline ends. CDR3: CASSIEGGDNEQFF. The DNA for the CDR3 is TGTGCCAGCAGCATCGAGGGGGGAGACAATGAGCAGTTCTTC.